Listed below are T cell receptor beta chains from one sample, sequenced in a study of T cells after yellow fever vaccination. TCRdb re-called the 5' RACE reads with MiXCR, one entry per CDR3 protein. Of about 430,000 distinct CDR3 sequences in the sample, 18% are singletons; the top ten hold roughly a sixth. The starting material was PBMCs, obtained before the yellow fever booster vaccination. These receptors all come from a man aged 18-30 years who received the YFV17D yellow fever vaccine. CDR3s include the opening cysteine and the closing phenylalanine or tryptophan.

V gene: TRBV20-1; J gene: TRBJ2-5; CDR3 protein: CSAARGEETQYF
V gene: TRBV20-1; J gene: TRBJ2-5; CDR3 protein: CSGAGRRIPETQYF
V gene: TRBV4-1; J gene: TRBJ2-7; CDR3 protein: CASSQWATYEQYF
V gene: TRBV10-3; J gene: TRBJ1-1; CDR3 protein: CAINQGRDTEAFF
V gene: TRBV12-3/TRBV12-4; J gene: TRBJ1-2; CDR3 protein: CASSLTQGHYGYTF
V gene: TRBV4-2; J gene: TRBJ2-3; CDR3 protein: CASSQAGSSTDTQYF
V gene: TRBV10-3; J gene: TRBJ1-3; CDR3 protein: CAIRQGTLSGNTIYF
V gene: TRBV6-5; J gene: TRBJ2-1; CDR3 protein: CASRTYRGPDEQFF
V gene: TRBV5-1; J gene: TRBJ1-2; CDR3 protein: CASSLGQGFLSGYTF
V gene: TRBV4-1; J gene: TRBJ2-1; CDR3 protein: CASSQVLYNEQFF
V gene: TRBV6-5; J gene: TRBJ2-3; CDR3 protein: CASKRDLMDTQYF
V gene: TRBV5-6; J gene: TRBJ2-1; CDR3 protein: CASRFASGGRNEQFF
V gene: TRBV5-8; J gene: TRBJ2-3; CDR3 protein: CASRTGLSTDTQYF
V gene: TRBV12-3/TRBV12-4; J gene: TRBJ2-1; CDR3 protein: CASCHGDSRDNEQFF
V gene: TRBV4-2; J gene: TRBJ2-7; CDR3 protein: CASSQIAGEQYF
V gene: TRBV9; J gene: TRBJ1-1; CDR3 protein: CASSPTPRTGNTEAFF
V gene: TRBV28; J gene: TRBJ2-3; CDR3 protein: CASRGSRLLSDTQYF
V gene: TRBV11-3; J gene: TRBJ2-1; CDR3 protein: CASSLTAGAYNEQFF
V gene: TRBV6-5; J gene: TRBJ1-5; CDR3 protein: CASSYGQVNQPQHF
V gene: TRBV7-9; J gene: TRBJ2-1; CDR3 protein: CASSEKGPSHEQFF
V gene: TRBV4-1; J gene: TRBJ2-1; CDR3 protein: CASSQDSGGHGEQFF
V gene: TRBV9; J gene: TRBJ2-1; CDR3 protein: CASSPLDRGHEQFF
V gene: TRBV11-2; J gene: TRBJ2-5; CDR3 protein: CASRRPVRQAQETQYF
V gene: TRBV4-3; J gene: TRBJ2-3; CDR3 protein: CASSQLLEGTDTQYF
V gene: TRBV2; J gene: TRBJ2-6; CDR3 protein: CASSAPGANVLTF
V gene: TRBV10-3; J gene: TRBJ2-5; CDR3 protein: CAIRSGGDSETQYF
V gene: TRBV5-1; J gene: TRBJ2-3; CDR3 protein: CASSPLPGRDDSDTQYF
V gene: TRBV20-1; J gene: TRBJ1-5; CDR3 protein: CSARVRGQPQHF
V gene: TRBV20-1; J gene: TRBJ1-2; CDR3 protein: CSASQGYGYTF
V gene: TRBV27; J gene: TRBJ2-3; CDR3 protein: CASSPSTGTDTQYF
V gene: TRBV18; J gene: TRBJ1-2; CDR3 protein: CASSPPANWGYGYTF
V gene: TRBV6-1; J gene: TRBJ1-2; CDR3 protein: CASSEPGPVF
V gene: TRBV18; J gene: TRBJ2-5; CDR3 protein: CASSPPTSGGETQYF
V gene: TRBV6-2/TRBV6-3; J gene: TRBJ2-4; CDR3 protein: CASRSTGLPENIQYF
V gene: TRBV11-1; J gene: TRBJ1-2; CDR3 protein: CASSLGRLVGYTF
V gene: TRBV29-1; J gene: TRBJ2-2; CDR3 protein: CSVAVGGGGTGELFF
V gene: TRBV18; J gene: TRBJ1-1; CDR3 protein: CASSPRNEAFF
V gene: TRBV18; J gene: TRBJ2-2; CDR3 protein: CASSPLDPDTGELFF
V gene: TRBV20-1; J gene: TRBJ2-5; CDR3 protein: CSAGSGSPVFQETQYF
V gene: TRBV10-3; J gene: TRBJ2-2; CDR3 protein: CAISASTGQGISGELFF
V gene: TRBV7-2; J gene: TRBJ2-5; CDR3 protein: CASSQPGLGLETQYF
V gene: TRBV7-2; J gene: TRBJ2-1; CDR3 protein: CASSPYMGNSNEQFF
V gene: TRBV2; J gene: TRBJ1-3; CDR3 protein: CASRGDRGNTIYF
V gene: TRBV5-1; J gene: TRBJ2-3; CDR3 protein: CASSLRMRGGLKDTQYF
V gene: TRBV20-1; J gene: TRBJ2-1; CDR3 protein: CSALGFNEQFF
V gene: TRBV2; J gene: TRBJ2-1; CDR3 protein: CASSDSGQGGFVKFF
V gene: TRBV20-1; J gene: TRBJ2-2; CDR3 protein: CSARPDLNTGELFF
V gene: TRBV28; J gene: TRBJ1-2; CDR3 protein: CAAKTGSDGYTF
V gene: TRBV7-9; J gene: TRBJ1-2; CDR3 protein: CASSLLGGPSYGYTF
V gene: TRBV12-3/TRBV12-4; J gene: TRBJ1-5; CDR3 protein: CASSFHLSGGATLANQPQHF
V gene: TRBV28; J gene: TRBJ2-1; CDR3 protein: CASREGTWDEQFF
V gene: TRBV6-5; J gene: TRBJ1-5; CDR3 protein: CASSGPTSGRRVGQPQHF
V gene: TRBV4-1; J gene: TRBJ2-6; CDR3 protein: CASSQERGAYGANVLTF
V gene: TRBV6-2/TRBV6-3; J gene: TRBJ2-7; CDR3 protein: CATAGLTYEQYF
V gene: TRBV4-3; J gene: TRBJ1-2; CDR3 protein: CASSQDSRENYGYTF
V gene: TRBV20-1; J gene: TRBJ2-1; CDR3 protein: CSATLLAGGYNEQFF
V gene: TRBV5-1; J gene: TRBJ2-1; CDR3 protein: CASSLGVDEQFF
V gene: TRBV6-2/TRBV6-3; J gene: TRBJ2-4; CDR3 protein: CASSSQGPKNIQYF
V gene: TRBV27; J gene: TRBJ2-1; CDR3 protein: CAIGRFNEEQFF
V gene: TRBV2; J gene: TRBJ2-5; CDR3 protein: CASSEFVGEQETQYF